A single sample gave rise to the 5 T cell receptor beta chains below, sequenced in a study of metastatic and nonmetastatic thyroid tumors. Among the patients, none had received any treatment before thyroid surgery. TCRdb re-processed the PCR reads through MiXCR. Altogether about 40,000 clones are present, approximately 20% being singletons, with the ten largest covering roughly 13%. Sequencing used tumor tissue. These TCRs come from a female donor with papillary thyroid cancer or a benign thyroid nodule (not recorded which). Some clones in this sample may be carry-over from other donors' samples.

V gene TRBV3-1 combines with J gene TRBJ1-4; the D gene is possibly TRBD1 (5 bases). V shed 1 base and J shed 10 bases, with 16 bases lying between them. There are 15 residues in the CDR3. Germline V gene sequence: CDR1 LGHDT, CDR2 YNNKEL (reference sequence). Here the CDR3 DNA reads TGTGCCAGCAGCCAAGGTGGGGCCCGCGTTGGAAAACTGTTTTTT. This encodes CASSQGGARVGKLFF.

At least ten counts were recorded for this clone. The V and J genes are TRBV29-1 and TRBJ2-1; 11 nucleotides align to TRBD2. After removal of 6 bases from V and 3 bases from J, the junction contained 4 bases not matched to a gene. Germline V gives CDR1 SQVTM, CDR2 ANQGSEA. This CDR3 has 14 residues. The CDR3 reads CSVRTSGSYNEQFF. The CDR3 DNA is TGCAGCGTGCGCACTAGCGGGAGCTACAATGAGCAGTTCTTC.

The chain links TRBV11-2 to TRBJ2-1, with 8 bases fitting TRBD2. The CDR3 spans 16 residues. CDR1 SGHAT and CDR2 FQNNGV come from the germline V gene. J lost 6 bases, V lost 6 bases, and 13 bases had no gene match. The CDR3 nucleotides are TGTGCCAGCAGTCCCCTAAAAGCGGGAGTCTCCAATGAGCAGTTCTTC. Translation gives CASSPLKAGVSNEQFF.

A word on this clone: A much larger clone differs by one base, so this may be a read error. The CDR3 DNA reads as TGTGCCAGCAGCTTAGTTAGGACTAGCGTGAGCCGTAATACGCAGTATTTT. Protein product: CASSLVRTSVSRNTQYF. The gene calls are TRBV7-8 and TRBJ2-3; TRBD2 matches 9 bases. Germline lookup yields CDR1 SGHVS and CDR2 FQNEAQ. V was pared by 1 base and J by 7 bases, with 12 bases of the junction left unmatched. This CDR3 is 17 amino acids long.

The table lists this clone with many counts. CDR3 in DNA: TGTGCCAGCAGCTTAGACAGGGGGCTAGACTACGAGCAGTACTTC. Amino acid sequence: CASSLDRGLDYEQYF. V usage is TRBV7-6 and J usage is TRBJ2-7; 9 bases fit TRBD1. CDR1 and CDR2 from the germline V gene are SGHVS and FNYEAQ. V shed 1 base and J 3 bases; nucleotides not matched to a gene: 4. This CDR3 comprises 15 residues.